Presented here are 21 T cell receptor beta chains from one specimen sequenced in a study of blood T cell repertoires in COVID-19. The table came from immunoSEQ multiplex PCR; TCRdb's copy has only in-frame clones and leaves some out. In the table there are 110,000 to 150,000 clones, 70% to 85% of which are singletons. The source material was PBMCs or T cells enriched from blood (not recorded which). Source of these receptors: a woman younger than 30 who had been exposed to COVID-19.

This rearrangement joins TRBV12-3 or TRBV12-4 to TRBJ1-1; possible D gene TRBD1, 5 bases. The CDR3 is 13 residues long. The ends were cut back, 5 bases at V and 0 bases at J, with 7 bases in the middle. In DNA form, the CDR3 reads TGTGCCAGCAGTACAGGCCTGAACACTGAAGCTTTCTTT. Its protein product is CASSTGLNTEAFF.

V gene TRBV19 combines with J gene TRBJ1-1, with TRBD1 matching 9 bases. Germline V gene data show CDR1 as LNHDA and CDR2 as SQIVND (reference sequence). V lost 8 bases and J lost 6; bases outside the gene matches: 7. The length of the CDR3 is 13 residues. CDR3 sequence: CASWRQGEAEAFF. In nucleotides, the CDR3 is TGTGCCAGTTGGAGACAGGGGGAGGCTGAAGCTTTCTTT.

V and J are TRBV7-9 and TRBJ1-3; TRBD1 matches at 8 bases. The CDR3 is made up of 16 amino acids. Germline CDR1 reads SEHNR; CDR2 reads FQNEAQ (reference sequence). V was pared by 4 bases and J by 2 bases, with 7 bases of the junction left unmatched. The CDR3 loop reads CASSYQGTGPGNTIYF. As DNA, the CDR3 is TGTGCCAGCAGCTACCAAGGGACAGGTCCTGGAAACACCATATATTTT.

This chain connects TRBV6-5 to TRBJ2-3; TRBD2 agrees at 7 bases. CDR3 size: 15 residues. With 3 bases clipped from V and 2 bases from J, the junction kept 5 bases outside the gene matches. Germline V gene data show CDR1 as MNHEY and CDR2 as SVGAGI. CDR3 DNA: TGTGCCAGCAGTTATTGGAGCGGGAACACAGATACGCAGTATTTT. Amino acid sequence: CASSYWSGNTDTQYF.

The chain links TRBV11-2 to TRBJ2-1; 12 bases line up with TRBD2. Germline V gene lookup returns CDR1 SGHAT and CDR2 FQNNGV. V dropped 3 bases and J dropped 6; count of bases not matched to a gene: 6. This CDR3 has 16 amino acids. CDR3 region: CASSLLTSGSRNEQFF. CDR3 coding DNA: TGTGCCAGCAGCTTGTTGACTAGCGGGAGTCGCAATGAGCAGTTCTTC.

The chain has TRBV7-3 and TRBJ1-3; TRBD1 might be the D (5 bases). V was shortened by 6 bases and J by 2 bases, with 8 bases between the two germline ends. CDR3 length equals 13 residues. Germline lookup yields CDR1 SGHTA and CDR2 FQGTGA. The CDR3 DNA follows: TGTGCCAGCAGTCCGGACACTGGAAACACCATATATTTT. This encodes CASSPDTGNTIYF.

The chain links TRBV5-4 to TRBJ2-2; D perhaps matches TRBD2 (6 bases). The ends were cut back, 4 bases at V and 4 bases at J, with 20 bases in the middle. This CDR3 spans 17 amino acids. Germline values: CDR1 SGHNT, CDR2 YYREEE (reference sequence). The DNA of the CDR3 is TGTGCCAGCAGCCGCCCGTCAGGGACTGCCTCCACCGGGGAGCTGTTTTTT. Translated, it gives CASSRPSGTASTGELFF.

V is TRBV19 and J is TRBJ2-7; 8 bases agree with TRBD2. V was clipped by 5 bases and J by 4 bases; unmatched bases: 7. The CDR3 sequence is 14 residues long. Germline V gene data show CDR1 as LNHDA and CDR2 as SQIVND (reference sequence). CDR3 sequence (DNA): TGTGCCAGTAGTGCCTTAGCGGGACTTTACGAGCAGTACTTC. This sequence encodes CASSALAGLYEQYF.

This clone was seen more than once but under ten times. This chain joins TRBV5-1 and TRBJ2-7; D possibly corresponds to TRBD2 (5 bases). This CDR3 has 15 residues. Trimming stripped 4 bases from V and 4 bases from J, with 18 bases between. Germline assignment: CDR1 SGHRS and CDR2 YFSETQ. Here the CDR3 DNA reads TGCGCCAGCAGCAACATGTGGGAGACGGGGTACGAGCAGTACTTC. Protein product: CASSNMWETGYEQYF. Full variable domain (outside the CDR3, taken from reference TRBV5-1 and TRBJ2-7): KAGVTQTPRYLIKTRGQQVTLSCSPISGHRSVSWYQQTPGQGLQFLFEYFSETQRNKGNFPGRFSGRQFSNSRSEMNVSTLELGDSALYLCASSNMWETGYEQYFGPGTRLTVT.

The chain employs TRBV9 and TRBJ2-1; 11 positions agree with TRBD2. Trimming cost V 5 bases and J 9 bases; bases outside gene matches: 10. Per the germline V gene, CDR1 is SGDLS and CDR2 is YYNGEE. CDR3 length: 15 amino acids. The CDR3 region has the DNA TGTGCCAGCAGGTTAACTAGCGGGAGCGGATTTGAGCAGTTCTTC. Translated, it gives CASRLTSGSGFEQFF.

The chain employs TRBV7-9 and TRBJ2-7; D possibly corresponds to TRBD2 (5 bases). Trimming left V 3 bases short and J 2 bases short, with 11 bases between. Germline values: CDR1 SEHNR, CDR2 FQNEAQ (reference sequence). CDR3 length equals 14 residues. Here the CDR3 reads CASSLNSDTYEQYF. CDR3 nucleotide sequence: TGTGCCAGCAGCTTGAATAGCGACACCTACGAGCAGTACTTC.

This clone appeared a few times. V is TRBV19 and J is TRBJ1-1; 8 positions agree with TRBD1. V was clipped by 7 bases and J by 6 bases; unmatched bases: 7. This CDR3 is 13 amino acids long. Germline lookup yields CDR1 LNHDA and CDR2 SQIVND (reference sequence). CDR3 sequence reads: CASTTGGSPEAFF. The CDR3 coding sequence is TGTGCCAGTACTACAGGGGGGTCACCTGAAGCTTTCTTT. The whole variable domain, filled in from reference TRBV19 and TRBJ1-1, reads DGGITQSPKYLFRKEGQNVTLSCEQNLNHDAMYWYRQDPGQGLRLIYYSQIVNDFQKGDIAEGYSVSREKKESFPLTVTSAQKNPTAFYLCASTTGGSPEAFFGQGTRLTVV.

V and J are TRBV30 and TRBJ2-1; 7 bases are shared with TRBD2. CDR3 length: 15 residues. Trimming removed 3 bases from V and 5 bases from J; junction bases left unmatched: 10. Germline V gives CDR1 GTSNPN, CDR2 SVGIG (reference sequence). CDR3 residues: CAWRVTSPFDNEQFF. The CDR3 nucleotides are TGTGCCTGGAGGGTGACTAGCCCATTTGACAATGAGCAGTTCTTC.

The genes are TRBV7-3 and TRBJ2-1; 8 bases agree with TRBD1. The germline V gene has CDR1 SGHTA and CDR2 FQGTGA. This CDR3 comprises 15 residues. V shed 1 base and J 8 bases; nucleotides not matched to a gene: 7. This CDR3 is CASSLNPGQDDEQFF. CDR3 sequence (DNA): TGTGCCAGCAGCTTAAATCCGGGACAGGACGATGAGCAGTTCTTC.

This chain joins TRBV19 and TRBJ1-2; 11 bases line up with TRBD1. Trimming cost V 3 bases and J 6 bases; bases outside gene matches: 15. The CDR3 loop spans 18 amino acids. Looked up from germline, CDR1 is LNHDA and CDR2 is SQIVND (reference sequence). This chain's CDR3 is CASSITGTGGRMVHGYTF. CDR3 DNA sequence: TGTGCCAGTAGTATCACCGGGACAGGGGGAAGGATGGTCCATGGCTACACCTTC. Full variable domain (outside the CDR3, taken from reference TRBV19 and TRBJ1-2): DGGITQSPKYLFRKEGQNVTLSCEQNLNHDAMYWYRQDPGQGLRLIYYSQIVNDFQKGDIAEGYSVSREKKESFPLTVTSAQKNPTAFYLCASSITGTGGRMVHGYTFGSGTRLTVV.

The V call is TRBV18, the J call TRBJ1-1; D not resolved. Trimming left V 0 bases short and J 5 bases short, with 16 bases between. This CDR3 comprises 16 residues. CDR1 and CDR2 from the germline V gene are KGHSH and LQKENI. The CDR3 reads CASSPPEGSVWTEAFF. The CDR3 DNA follows: TGTGCCAGCTCACCACCGGAGGGTTCCGTTTGGACTGAAGCTTTCTTT.

V gene TRBV7-2 combines with J gene TRBJ2-1; D not certain. Per germline, CDR1 SGHTA and CDR2 FQGNSA. The CDR3 is 14 residues long. Trimming removed 3 bases at V and 8 bases at J, with 14 bases between. DNA of the CDR3: TGTGCCAGCAGCTTTTCCTCGTCGAGAGATGAGCAGTTCTTC. Translation gives CASSFSSSRDEQFF.

The chain recombines TRBV3-1 (or the pseudogene TRBV3-2) with TRBJ1-3; D might be TRBD1 (5 bases). V was pared by 4 bases and J by 7 bases, with 8 bases between. The CDR3 is 12 amino acids. The germline CDR1 and CDR2 sequences are LGHDT and YNNKEL (reference sequence). For the CDR3, the DNA is TGTGCCAGCAGCCTCCCAGGGAACACCATATATTTT. As protein: CASSLPGNTIYF.

This clone was observed a handful of times. The chain links TRBV5-1 to TRBJ2-7; 9 bases align to TRBD2. Germline V gene sequence: CDR1 SGHRS, CDR2 YFSETQ. With 3 bases clipped from V and 6 bases from J, the junction kept 4 bases outside the gene matches. This CDR3 has 13 residues. This CDR3 reads CASSSGTSPEQYF. The CDR3 DNA is TGCGCCAGCAGCTCTGGGACTAGCCCCGAGCAGTACTTC.

The gene calls are TRBV19 and TRBJ2-3, with 9 bases that match TRBD2. CDR1 is LNHDA, CDR2 SQIVND, per germline (reference sequence). The CDR3 extends over 14 amino acids. V dropped 8 bases and J dropped 6; count of bases not matched to a gene: 9. The DNA for the CDR3 is TGTGCCAGTTCGGGACTAGCTTTAAGTGATACGCAGTATTTT. It encodes CASSGLALSDTQYF.

The genes are TRBV28 and TRBJ1-1; D is ambiguous. V lost 4 bases and J lost 7, with 7 bases in between. This CDR3 has 11 amino acids. Germline CDR1 reads MDHEN; CDR2 reads SYDVKM. The CDR3 coding sequence is TGTGCCAGCAGTTCGGTCCTTGAAGCTTTCTTT. As protein: CASSSVLEAFF.